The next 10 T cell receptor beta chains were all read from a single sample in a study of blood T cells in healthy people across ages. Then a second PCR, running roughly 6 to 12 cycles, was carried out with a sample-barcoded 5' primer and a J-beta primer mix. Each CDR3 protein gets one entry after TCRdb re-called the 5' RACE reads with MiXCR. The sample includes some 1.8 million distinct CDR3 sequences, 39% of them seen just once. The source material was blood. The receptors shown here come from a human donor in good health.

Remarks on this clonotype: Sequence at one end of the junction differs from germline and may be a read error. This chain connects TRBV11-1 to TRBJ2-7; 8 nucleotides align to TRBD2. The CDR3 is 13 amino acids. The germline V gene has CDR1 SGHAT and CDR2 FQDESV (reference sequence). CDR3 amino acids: CANSRLGGAEQYF. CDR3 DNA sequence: TGTGCCAACAGCCGTCTCGGGGGGGCCGAGCAGTACTTC.

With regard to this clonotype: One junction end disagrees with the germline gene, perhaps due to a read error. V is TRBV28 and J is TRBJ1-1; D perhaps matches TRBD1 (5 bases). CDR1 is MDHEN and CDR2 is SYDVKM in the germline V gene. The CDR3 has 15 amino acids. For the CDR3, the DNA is TGTGCCGGCAGTTCACCGGGACTTCCGAACACTGAAGCTTTCTTT. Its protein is CAGSSPGLPNTEAFF.

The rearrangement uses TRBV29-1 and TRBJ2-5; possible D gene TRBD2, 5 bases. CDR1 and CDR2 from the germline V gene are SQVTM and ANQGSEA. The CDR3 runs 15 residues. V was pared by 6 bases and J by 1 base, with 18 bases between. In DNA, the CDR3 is TGCAGCGTCGCCGTAGGCGGGTGGATCCAAGAGACCCAGTACTTC. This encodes CSVAVGGWIQETQYF. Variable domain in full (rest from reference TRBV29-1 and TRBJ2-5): SAVISQKPSRDICQRGTSLTIQCQVDSQVTMMFWYRQQPGQSLTLIATANQGSEATYESGFVIDKFPISRPNLTFSTLTVSNMSPEDSSIYLCSVAVGGWIQETQYFGPGTRLLVL.

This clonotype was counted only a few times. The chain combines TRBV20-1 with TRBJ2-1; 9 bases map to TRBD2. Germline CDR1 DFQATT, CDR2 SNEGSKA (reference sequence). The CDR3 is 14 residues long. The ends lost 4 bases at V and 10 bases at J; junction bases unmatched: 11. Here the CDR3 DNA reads TGCAGTGCTAAAAATAGCGGGGGAAGGGGGGAGCAGTTCTTC. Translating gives CSAKNSGGRGEQFF.

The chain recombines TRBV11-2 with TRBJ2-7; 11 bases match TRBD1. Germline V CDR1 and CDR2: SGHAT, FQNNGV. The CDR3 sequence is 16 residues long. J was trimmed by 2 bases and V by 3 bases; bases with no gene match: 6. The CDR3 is CASSFPGTGGPYEQYF. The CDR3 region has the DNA TGTGCCAGCAGCTTTCCCGGGACAGGGGGACCCTACGAGCAGTACTTC.

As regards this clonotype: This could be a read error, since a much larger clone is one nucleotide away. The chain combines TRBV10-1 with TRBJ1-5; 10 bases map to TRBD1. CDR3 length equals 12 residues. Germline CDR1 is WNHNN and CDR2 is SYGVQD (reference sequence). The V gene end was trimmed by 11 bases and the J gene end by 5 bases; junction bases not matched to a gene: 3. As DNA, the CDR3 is TGCGCCGGCGGGACAGGGGATCAGCCCCAGCATTTT. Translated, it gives CAGGTGDQPQHF.

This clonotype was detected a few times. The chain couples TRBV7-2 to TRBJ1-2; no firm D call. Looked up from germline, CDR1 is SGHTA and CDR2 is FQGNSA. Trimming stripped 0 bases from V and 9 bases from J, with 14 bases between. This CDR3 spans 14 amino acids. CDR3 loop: CASSLALERRSYTF. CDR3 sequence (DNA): TGTGCCAGCAGCTTAGCGCTGGAGAGGAGGAGCTACACCTTC.

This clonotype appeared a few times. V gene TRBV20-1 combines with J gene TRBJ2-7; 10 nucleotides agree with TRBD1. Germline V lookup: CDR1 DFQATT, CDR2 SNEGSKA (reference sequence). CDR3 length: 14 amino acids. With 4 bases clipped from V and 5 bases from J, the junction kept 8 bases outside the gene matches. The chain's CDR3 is CSATLGQGSNEQYF. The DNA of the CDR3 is TGCAGTGCTACATTGGGACAGGGGTCCAACGAGCAGTACTTC.

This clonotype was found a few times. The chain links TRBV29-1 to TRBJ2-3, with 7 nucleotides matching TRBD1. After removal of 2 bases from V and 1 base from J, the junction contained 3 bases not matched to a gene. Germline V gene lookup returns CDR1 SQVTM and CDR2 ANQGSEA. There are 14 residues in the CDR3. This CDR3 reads CSVERGQGTDTQYF. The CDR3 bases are TGCAGCGTTGAAAGGGGGCAGGGCACAGATACGCAGTATTTT.

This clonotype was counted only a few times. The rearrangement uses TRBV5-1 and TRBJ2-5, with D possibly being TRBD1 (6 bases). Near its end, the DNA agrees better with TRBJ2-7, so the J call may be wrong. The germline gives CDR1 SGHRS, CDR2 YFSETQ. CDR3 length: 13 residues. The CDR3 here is CASSSQGSDEQYF. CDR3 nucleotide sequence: TGCGCCAGCAGCTCCCAGGGGTCGGACGAGCAGTACTTC.